Sequencing of this T cell receptor beta chain was carried out in a study of shared T cell receptors in the human thymus. Clones were sequenced by immunoSEQ multiplex PCR, and TCRdb holds only the in-frame ones, with some missing. The sample has some 700,000 clones, roughly 90% seen once. The germline V gene has CDR1 SGDLS and CDR2 YYNGEE. The ends were cut back, 3 bases at V and 5 bases at J, with 14 bases in the middle. The CDR3 is 14 amino acids. Another study also made use of these data, one on human thymus T cells.

The gene calls are TRBV9 and TRBJ2-5; TRBD1 might be the D (5 bases). Material for sequencing was thymocytes. The clonotype was recovered from a boy younger than two with a congenital heart defect. This chain's CDR3 is CASSAPTGPETQYF. The CDR3 DNA reads as TGTGCCAGCAGCGCTCCTACAGGACCGGAGACCCAGTACTTC.